This is a list of T cell receptor beta chains from one sample in a study of T cell responses to AZD1222 COVID-19 vaccine. This table comes from immunoSEQ multiplex PCR, and its TCRdb copy is limited to in-frame clones, with some not included. This table has 74,000 or so clones, around 84% appearing once. The specimen comprised peripheral blood, sampled on day 0 of AZD1222 vaccination. These receptors were obtained from an adult in good health. CDR3s leave out the opening cysteine and the closing phenylalanine or tryptophan.

cdr3_aa v_call
AWSVAGPQPQH TRBV30
SAIFHLNSYEQY TRBV29-1
ASSQATGTSVTGELF TRBV4-2
ASSMEAASNQPQH TRBV19
ASSLGTGGNQPQH TRBV7-6
ASITPGTFSYEQY TRBV28
ASSQIGWLAGEGDTQY TRBV7-2
ASSPQASQVGGYT TRBV7-6
ASSTGELVNTEAF TRBV19
ASSPTAGNTIY TRBV18
ASSQFSGMLPLT TRBV14
ASSPTAGYGYT TRBV5-5
ASGLAPLAGGYNEQF TRBV12-5
ASSQDSSSYEQY TRBV10-1
ASKRGETNTGELF TRBV6-6
ASSPGWAEEQF TRBV4-3
ASSPPANEQF TRBV4-2
ASGRDRGQETQY TRBV27
ASSSIGGSEAF TRBV7-8
ASSPSRQGAYEQY TRBV19
ASRLAYTQY TRBV7-2